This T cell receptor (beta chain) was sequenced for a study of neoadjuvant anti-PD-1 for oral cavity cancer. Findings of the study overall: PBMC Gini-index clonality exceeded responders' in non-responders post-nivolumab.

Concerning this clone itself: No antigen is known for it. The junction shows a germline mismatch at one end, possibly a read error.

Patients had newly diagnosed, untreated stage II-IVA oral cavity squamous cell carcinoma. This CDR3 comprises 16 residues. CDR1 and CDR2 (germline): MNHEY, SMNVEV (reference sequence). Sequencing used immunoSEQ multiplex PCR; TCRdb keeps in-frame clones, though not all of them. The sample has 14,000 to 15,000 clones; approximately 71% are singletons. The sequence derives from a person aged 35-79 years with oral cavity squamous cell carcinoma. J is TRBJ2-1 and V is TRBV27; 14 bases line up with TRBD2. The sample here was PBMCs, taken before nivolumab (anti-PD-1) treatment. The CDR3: CASSSLGLAGDKEQFF. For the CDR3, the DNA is TGTGCCAGCAGTTCCCTGGGACTAGCGGGAGACAAGGAGCAGTTCTTC.